These 28 T cell receptor beta chains share one sample of origin, sequenced in a study of graft-versus-host responses after intestinal transplantation. Clones were sequenced by immunoSEQ multiplex PCR, and TCRdb holds only the in-frame ones, with some missing. Of 77,000 or so clones listed, around 92% were seen once; the top ten hold under 0.85%. The source material was PBMCs, sampled 98 days after intestinal transplantation. The receptors come from a human patient who received an intestinal transplant, so some T cells may come from the graft donor.

CDR3 amino acids: CASSSPGQETQYF. For the CDR3, the DNA is TGCGCCAGCAGCTCCCCCGGACAAGAGACCCAGTACTTC. V and J are TRBV5-1 and TRBJ2-5; D is undetermined. CDR1 and CDR2 (germline): SGHRS, YFSETQ. V was shortened by 3 bases and J by 2 bases, with 8 bases between the two germline ends. There are 13 residues in the CDR3.

The chain recombines TRBV5-1 with TRBJ2-7; D may be TRBD1 (6 bases). V was shortened by 0 bases and J by 2 bases, with 12 bases between the two germline ends. There are 15 residues in the CDR3. Germline V gives CDR1 SGHRS, CDR2 YFSETQ. CDR3 coding DNA: TGCGCCAGCAGCTTGGCCTTCAGGGGCCCCTACGAGCAGTACTTC. Amino acid sequence: CASSLAFRGPYEQYF.

The chain couples TRBV5-1 to TRBJ2-5; D is possibly TRBD2 (5 bases). This CDR3 is built from 15 residues. Trimming cost V 7 bases and J 1 base, with 17 bases left between them. From germline, CDR1 is SGHRS and CDR2 YFSETQ. In DNA, the CDR3 is TGCGCCAGCTCTTTGATTGAGGGATTCCAAGAGACCCAGTACTTC. It yields the protein CASSLIEGFQETQYF.

The chain is built from TRBV7-9 and TRBJ1-1; D possibly corresponds to TRBD1 (6 bases). The CDR3 runs 15 residues. Germline V lookup: CDR1 SEHNR, CDR2 FQNEAQ (reference sequence). V gave up 0 bases and J gave up 2 bases, with 10 bases separating them. The CDR3 coding sequence is TGTGCCAGCAGCTTAGCGGGGGGCATAAACACTGAAGCTTTCTTT. Translating it yields CASSLAGGINTEAFF.

The chain uses TRBV15 and TRBJ2-5; TRBD1 matches 10 bases. Trimming cost V 3 bases and J 4 bases; bases outside gene matches: 8. The CDR3 has 16 residues. In germline, CDR1 is LNHNV, CDR2 YYDKDF (reference sequence). The CDR3 DNA reads as TGTGCCACCAGCAGGGAGGACAGGGGGTATCGAGAGACCCAGTACTTC. Its protein is CATSREDRGYRETQYF.

The chain recombines TRBV13 with TRBJ2-5, with D hard to call. CDR3 length equals 12 residues. The germline V gene encodes CDR1 PRHDT and CDR2 FYEKMQ (reference sequence). V gave up 5 bases and J gave up 9 bases, with 13 bases separating them. The CDR3 DNA follows: TGTGCCAGCAGCACGGACCGGACGGCCCAGTACTTC. Encoded protein: CASSTDRTAQYF.

The chain combines TRBV6-5 with TRBJ2-7; the match to TRBD1 covers 8 bases. Losses at the gene ends were 2 bases for V and 4 bases for J; bases not matched to a gene: 10. There are 16 residues in the CDR3. The germline V gene encodes CDR1 MNHEY and CDR2 SVGAGI. The CDR3 bases are TGTGCCAGCAGTTACACGCAGGGGGCCCAGGGGTACGAGCAGTACTTC. Translated: CASSYTQGAQGYEQYF.

The J gene is TRBJ2-1, the V gene TRBV27, with 11 bases lining up with TRBD1. With 2 bases clipped from V and 6 bases from J, the junction kept 0 bases outside the gene matches. The CDR3 runs to 14 residues. Germline values: CDR1 MNHEY, CDR2 SMNVEV (reference sequence). CDR3 DNA: TGTGCCAGCAGTTTAGGACAGGGGGCCAATGAGCAGTTCTTC. Amino acids: CASSLGQGANEQFF.

This clone came up once. The chain is built from TRBV9 and TRBJ2-7; the D is unclear. Germline values: CDR1 SGDLS, CDR2 YYNGEE. The ends were cut back, 1 base at V and 2 bases at J, with 13 bases in the middle. CDR3 length equals 15 residues. CDR3 residues: CASSVPHTVAYEQYF. The CDR3 DNA reads TGTGCCAGCAGCGTACCCCACACGGTAGCCTACGAGCAGTACTTC.

V and J are TRBV7-2 and TRBJ2-7; no definite D call. Trimming left V 2 bases short and J 0 bases short, with 8 bases between. The CDR3 spans 14 residues. Germline V gene data show CDR1 as SGHTA and CDR2 as FQGNSA. Written as DNA, the CDR3 is TGTGCCAGCAGCTTAACCCGGAGCTCCTACGAGCAGTACTTC. The encoded protein is CASSLTRSSYEQYF.

The gene calls are TRBV7-9 and TRBJ1-1, with TRBD1 matching 8 bases. Germline CDR1 reads SEHNR; CDR2 reads FQNEAQ (reference sequence). The CDR3 has 14 residues. Trimming at V came to 5 bases and at J to 2 bases, leaving 4 bases not matched to a gene. CDR3 nucleotides: TGTGCCAGCAGCCTGGGACAGGCCAACACTGAAGCTTTCTTT. This gives the protein CASSLGQANTEAFF.

The chain has TRBV7-3 and TRBJ2-3; 12 bases match TRBD2. CDR1 is SGHTA and CDR2 is FQGTGA in the germline V gene. This CDR3 has 13 amino acids. J gave up 8 bases and V 4 bases, and 1 base lay outside the gene matches. The chain's CDR3 is CASSSSGGATQYF. In DNA, the CDR3 is TGTGCCAGCAGCTCTAGCGGGGGGGCTACGCAGTATTTT.

The gene calls are TRBV5-6 and TRBJ1-2, with 8 nucleotides matching TRBD1. V lost 5 bases and J lost 4; bases outside the gene matches: 7. The CDR3 runs to 14 residues. The germline V gene has CDR1 SGHDT and CDR2 YYEEEE. CDR3: CASRSGTGLYGYTF. In DNA form, the CDR3 reads TGTGCCAGCAGGTCCGGGACAGGCCTCTATGGCTACACCTTC.

This chain links TRBV4-1 with TRBJ2-7, with D possibly matching TRBD2 (5 bases). Germline V gives CDR1 MGHRA, CDR2 YSYEKL. CDR3 size: 12 residues. V was cut by 2 bases and J by 5 bases, with 7 bases left in between. The CDR3 reads CASSQNGDEQYF. DNA for the CDR3: TGCGCCAGCAGCCAAAACGGGGACGAGCAGTACTTC.

J is TRBJ2-7 and V is TRBV6-1, with D possibly matching TRBD2 (5 bases). Trimming shortened V by 7 bases and J by 2 bases, and 9 bases separated the two germline ends. The length of the CDR3 is 12 residues. Germline V CDR1 and CDR2: MNHNS, SASEGT. The CDR3 coding sequence is TGTGCCAGCAAGGCGACTACCTACGAGCAGTACTTC. This encodes CASKATTYEQYF.

The chain carries TRBV10-1 and TRBJ2-1, with D unresolved. Trimming removed 3 bases from V and 7 bases from J, with 7 bases in between. The germline V gene has CDR1 WNHNN and CDR2 SYGVQD (reference sequence). The CDR3 extends over 12 amino acids. The CDR3 region is CASSDLGNEQFF. As DNA, the CDR3 is TGCGCCAGCAGTGATCTGGGGAATGAGCAGTTCTTC.

The chain couples TRBV5-1 to TRBJ1-1, with 7 positions matching TRBD1. The CDR3 runs to 15 residues. The ends lost 2 bases at V and 0 bases at J; junction bases unmatched: 4. Germline CDR1 SGHRS, CDR2 YFSETQ. CDR3 residues: CASSFETGVNTEAFF. Here the CDR3 DNA reads TGCGCCAGCAGCTTCGAAACAGGGGTGAACACTGAAGCTTTCTTT.

The V call is TRBV7-3, the J call TRBJ2-2, with D tentatively TRBD1 or TRBD2 (5 bases each). CDR3 size: 15 residues. V lost 2 bases to trimming and J lost 5 bases, with 12 bases between them. From germline, CDR1 is SGHTA and CDR2 FQGTGA. This CDR3 is CASSLGAGRTGELFF. CDR3 coding DNA: TGTGCCAGCAGCTTAGGGGCAGGGAGAACCGGGGAGCTGTTTTTT. Full variable domain (rest looked up from reference TRBV7-3 and TRBJ2-2): GAGVSQTPSNKVTEKGKYVELRCDPISGHTALYWYRQSLGQGPEFLIYFQGTGAADDSGLPNDRFFAVRPEGSVSTLKIQRTERGDSAVYLCASSLGAGRTGELFFGEGSRLTVL.

The chain couples TRBV4-1 to TRBJ1-5; D perhaps matches TRBD1 (6 bases). From germline, CDR1 is MGHRA and CDR2 YSYEKL. This CDR3 region has 16 residues. V was trimmed by 1 base and J by 9 bases, leaving 19 bases between them. As DNA, the CDR3 is TGCGCCAGCAGCCAAGGGGAGGACAGCGATTTTCGGCCCCAGCATTTT. Translating gives CASSQGEDSDFRPQHF.

The chain couples TRBV2 to TRBJ2-4, with 7 bases matching TRBD1. Germline CDR1 and CDR2: SNHLY and FYNNEI. J lost 1 base, V lost 3 bases, and 6 bases had no gene match. The CDR3 covers 16 residues. The chain's CDR3 is CASSDTGAAAKNIQYF. The DNA of the CDR3 is TGTGCCAGCAGTGATACAGGGGCAGCGGCCAAAAACATTCAGTACTTC.

This clone was seen once. This chain uses TRBV5-1 with TRBJ1-4, with D possibly being TRBD1 (5 bases). V was pared by 4 bases and J by 3 bases, with 7 bases between. The germline gives CDR1 SGHRS, CDR2 YFSETQ. The CDR3 is 13 amino acids. CDR3 DNA: TGCGCCAGCAGCCCAGGGCCTAATGAAAAACTGTTTTTT. Its protein is CASSPGPNEKLFF.

This clone occurred once. This rearrangement joins TRBV2 to TRBJ2-1, with D perhaps matching TRBD2 (7 bases). The V gene's germline CDR1 is SNHLY and CDR2 FYNNEI. Trimming took off 10 bases at V and 4 bases at J, with 17 bases between the two ends. This CDR3 spans 14 amino acids. CDR3 in amino acids: CAIKGGGEYNEQFF. CDR3 DNA sequence: TGTGCCATAAAAGGAGGGGGGGAGTACAATGAGCAGTTCTTC.

The chain couples TRBV21-1 to TRBJ1-2; TRBD1 is the table's D call, not checked against the DNA. TRBV21-1 is a known pseudogene. The CDR3 runs to 16 residues. The CDR3 coding sequence is TGTGCCAGCAGCCGACAGGGAGTCATGGCTAACTATGGCTACACCTTC. This translates into CASSRQGVMANYGYTF.

J is TRBJ2-1 and V is TRBV10-1, with TRBD2 as a possible D gene (6 bases). Trimming took off 0 bases at V and 3 bases at J, with 9 bases between the two ends. This CDR3 comprises 15 residues. Germline CDR1 WNHNN, CDR2 SYGVQD (reference sequence). This CDR3 is CASSESGGVYNEQFF. CDR3 nucleotide sequence: TGCGCCAGCAGTGAGTCCGGCGGGGTCTACAATGAGCAGTTCTTC.

The rearrangement uses TRBV6-6 and TRBJ2-7; TRBD2 matches 11 bases. V was clipped by 5 bases and J by 1 base; unmatched bases: 4. This CDR3 spans 15 amino acids. Germline V lookup: CDR1 MNHNY, CDR2 SVGAGI (reference sequence). The CDR3 reads CASSGGLAESYEQYF. In DNA, the CDR3 is TGTGCCAGCAGTGGGGGACTAGCGGAGTCCTACGAGCAGTACTTC.

This clone was seen once. The rearrangement joins TRBV29-1 to TRBJ1-2, with 8 bases fitting TRBD1. CDR1 is SQVTM, CDR2 ANQGSEA, per germline. V shed 4 bases, J shed 4 bases, and the junction held 11 bases outside the gene matches. The CDR3 has 15 amino acids. CDR3: CSVGAAGTGSYGYTF. DNA of the CDR3: TGCAGCGTTGGGGCAGCCGGGACAGGTTCCTATGGCTACACCTTC. Drawing the rest from reference TRBV29-1 and TRBJ1-2, the complete variable domain is SAVISQKPSRDICQRGTSLTIQCQVDSQVTMMFWYRQQPGQSLTLIATANQGSEATYESGFVIDKFPISRPNLTFSTLTVSNMSPEDSSIYLCSVGAAGTGSYGYTFGSGTRLTVV.

This chain's CDR3 is CASSPDRTVSPGEQYF. CDR3 coding DNA: TGCGCCAGCAGCCCGGACCGCACCGTAAGTCCGGGGGAGCAGTACTTC. The rearrangement links TRBV4-1 to TRBJ2-7, with D maybe TRBD2 (5 bases). V dropped 4 bases and J dropped 7 bases, with 23 bases sitting between them. CDR3 length: 16 residues. CDR1 and CDR2 (germline): MGHRA, YSYEKL.

In regard to this clone: A junction boundary mismatches the germline segment, possibly from a read error. The chain combines TRBV4-1 with TRBJ1-5, with D possibly TRBD1 on 5 matching bases. The CDR3 sequence is 14 residues long. Germline values: CDR1 MGHRA, CDR2 YSYEKL. The CDR3 loop is CASSQGSGDQPQHF. The CDR3 DNA sequence: TGTGCCAGCAGCCAAGGCTCGGGGGATCAGCCCCAGCATTTT.